This T cell receptor beta chain was documented in a study of siplizumab effects on memory and regulatory T cells. The assay was immunoSEQ multiplex PCR, and TCRdb's table has in-frame clones only and misses some. The sample gives about 100,000 clones, about 93% of which show up once; 1% to 1.5% is in the top ten. The receptor's source is a human donor in good health. Sequencing used non-Treg CD4+ T cells sorted from blood.

CDR3 sequence: CASSPGGEANTGELFF. Here the CDR3 DNA reads TGTGCCAGCAGTCCGGGTGGGGAGGCGAACACCGGGGAGCTGTTTTTT. V and J are TRBV5-4 and TRBJ2-2, with D tentatively TRBD2 (6 bases). V gave up 5 bases and J gave up 0 bases, with 14 bases separating them. The CDR3 totals 16 residues. The V gene's germline CDR1 is SGHNT and CDR2 YYREEE (reference sequence).